The next 14 T cell receptor beta chains were all read from a single sample in a study of Ad26.COV2.S vaccination and SARS-CoV-2 variants. Profiling relied on immunoSEQ multiplex PCR, and the TCRdb table lists in-frame clones only, not all of them. This table has over 130,000 clones, around 86% appearing once. This material consisted of peripheral blood, taken after recovery from COVID-19. Receptor source: a human donor who had recovered from COVID-19.

This clone turned up a few times. This rearrangement joins TRBV5-8 to TRBJ1-6; tentatively, D is TRBD1 (5 bases). Trimming stripped 0 bases from V and 7 bases from J, with 8 bases between. Germline V gives CDR1 SGHTS, CDR2 YDEGEE. This CDR3 comprises 14 residues. The CDR3 here is CASSLGRGNSPLHF. Here the CDR3 DNA reads TGTGCCAGCAGCTTGGGGAGGGGCAATTCACCCCTCCACTTT.

The rearrangement joins TRBV28 to TRBJ2-7, with no clear D. Germline CDR1 reads MDHEN; CDR2 reads SYDVKM. V was pared by 6 bases and J by 4 bases, with 10 bases between. The CDR3 length is 12 residues. The CDR3 here is CASRATGYEQYF. The CDR3 nucleotides are TGTGCCAGCAGGGCGACTGGATACGAGCAGTACTTC. The full variable domain, its missing parts supplied by reference TRBV28 and TRBJ2-7, is DVKVTQSSRYLVKRTGEKVFLECVQDMDHENMFWYRQDPGLGLRLIYFSYDVKMKEKGDIPEGYSVSREKKERFSLILESASTNQTSMYLCASRATGYEQYFGPGTRLTVT.

The chain has TRBV19 and TRBJ1-5; D gene uncertain. Deletions cut 6 bases from V and 0 bases from J, with 12 bases between. The CDR3 runs 15 residues. Germline CDR1 and CDR2: LNHDA and SQIVND (reference sequence). CDR3 nucleotide sequence: TGTGCCAGTAGCCCGTTTAGCTTTAGCAATCAGCCCCAGCATTTT. Encoded protein: CASSPFSFSNQPQHF.

This chain links TRBV5-4 with TRBJ2-3; D is possibly TRBD2 (5 bases). The CDR3 totals 16 residues. Trimming pared 2 bases from V and 0 bases from J, leaving 13 bases between. Germline lookup yields CDR1 SGHNT and CDR2 YYREEE (reference sequence). The CDR3 reads CASSFGASGSTDTQYF. CDR3 in DNA: TGTGCCAGCAGCTTCGGTGCCTCGGGGAGCACAGATACGCAGTATTTT.

This chain joins TRBV19 and TRBJ1-2; D is uncertain. This CDR3 comprises 12 residues. Trimming stripped 6 bases from V and 2 bases from J, with 7 bases between. The germline gives CDR1 LNHDA, CDR2 SQIVND (reference sequence). CDR3 sequence reads: CASSNTNYGYTF. The CDR3 DNA sequence: TGTGCCAGTAGCAACACAAACTATGGCTACACCTTC.

This clone was seen just once. The V call is TRBV10-2, the J call TRBJ1-3, with D possibly being TRBD1 (6 bases). Germline V gene sequence: CDR1 WSHSY, CDR2 SAAADI. Between the trimmed V and J ends, which lost 8 bases and 0 bases, there was a span of 14 bases. The CDR3 covers 15 residues. The CDR3 sequence: CASEDSPNSGNTIYF. The CDR3 DNA sequence: TGCGCCAGCGAGGACAGCCCCAACTCTGGAAACACCATATATTTT.

The rearrangement joins TRBV6-2 or TRBV6-3 to TRBJ1-1, with D unresolved. Germline V gene sequence: CDR1 MNHEY, CDR2 SVGEGT. The CDR3 has 13 amino acids. The V and J ends lost 0 bases and 8 bases respectively, with 10 bases between them. The CDR3 region is CASSYSTALEAFF. In nucleotides, the CDR3 is TGTGCCAGCAGTTACTCTACGGCCTTGGAAGCTTTCTTT.

The chain carries TRBV3-1 (or the pseudogene TRBV3-2) and TRBJ2-6, with TRBD1 matching 9 bases. With 1 base clipped from V and 2 bases from J, the junction kept 3 bases outside the gene matches. The CDR3 totals 17 residues. Germline values: CDR1 LGHDT, CDR2 YNNKEL (reference sequence). In DNA form, the CDR3 reads TGTGCCAGCAGCCAAGGTACAGGGGGCGCTGGGGCCAACGTCCTGACTTTC. Its protein product is CASSQGTGGAGANVLTF.

V and J are TRBV19 and TRBJ2-7, with D possibly TRBD2 on 5 matching bases. Trimming left V 10 bases short and J 5 bases short, with 12 bases between. Germline V gives CDR1 LNHDA, CDR2 SQIVND (reference sequence). The CDR3 length is 11 residues. The chain's CDR3 is CATQGRDEQYF. The CDR3 nucleotides read TGTGCCACCCAAGGGAGAGACGAGCAGTACTTC.

The J gene is TRBJ2-7, the V gene TRBV7-9; 7 nucleotides agree with TRBD1. J gave up 5 bases and V 5 bases, and 12 bases lay outside the gene matches. Germline V CDR1 and CDR2: SEHNR, FQNEAQ (reference sequence). The CDR3 has 15 residues. The CDR3 reads CASSPAKTGSHEQYF. The CDR3 DNA reads as TGTGCCAGCAGCCCCGCAAAGACAGGGAGCCACGAGCAGTACTTC.

The chain is built from TRBV18 and TRBJ1-2, with D uncertain. The CDR3 is 13 residues long. V lost 3 bases, J lost 3 bases, and 8 bases lay in between. CDR1 and CDR2 from the germline V gene are KGHSH and LQKENI. CDR3 nucleotides: TGTGCCAGCTCACCCGAGGAGCACTATGGCTACACCTTC. This translates into CASSPEEHYGYTF.

This clone has just one count. The gene calls are TRBV12-5 and TRBJ1-2, with TRBD1 as a possible D gene (5 bases). Germline V CDR1 and CDR2: LGHNT, FRNRAP. The CDR3 runs 14 residues. V was shortened by 5 bases and J by 2 bases, with 12 bases between the two germline ends. The CDR3 region is CASGEVRGNYGYTF. CDR3 in DNA: TGTGCTAGTGGTGAAGTTCGGGGCAACTATGGCTACACCTTC.

The V gene is TRBV28, the J gene TRBJ1-1; TRBD1 is a possible D gene (5 bases). The germline V and J ends were trimmed by 3 bases and 4 bases, with 15 bases remaining between them. Germline V gene sequence: CDR1 MDHEN, CDR2 SYDVKM. This CDR3 comprises 15 residues. The CDR3 reads CASSLGGAIGTEAFF. The CDR3 DNA reads as TGTGCCAGCAGTTTGGGAGGGGCAATTGGCACTGAAGCTTTCTTT.

The chain couples TRBV10-3 to TRBJ1-2; no reliable D call. The CDR3 is 12 amino acids. The germline gives CDR1 ENHRY, CDR2 SYGVKD. V was cut by 1 base and J by 8 bases, with 8 bases left in between. The CDR3 DNA is TGTGCCATCAGTGAGTTTGGGGAAGGCTACACCTTC. Residues: CAISEFGEGYTF.